This record looks at one T cell receptor (beta chain) sequence and its context. These data originate in a study of cytomegalovirus exposure and HLA in healthy donors. Germline CDR1 and CDR2: SGHVS and FNYEAQ. This CDR3 contains 15 residues. V shed 1 base and J 6 bases; nucleotides not matched to a gene: 6. The repertoire was sequenced with immunoSEQ multiplex PCR; TCRdb's copy has only in-frame clones and lacks some. Among roughly 180,000 clones listed, 86% were seen once. The origin of this receptor is a man aged 30-40 years in good health and CMV-seropositive. Sequenced: PBMCs. This sequence joins TRBV7-6 and TRBJ2-1, with TRBD2 identical over 7 bases. Here the CDR3 DNA reads TGTGCCAGCAGCTTAGGGGAGGGTGTGGGCAATGAGCAGTTCTTC. Protein product: CASSLGEGVGNEQFF.